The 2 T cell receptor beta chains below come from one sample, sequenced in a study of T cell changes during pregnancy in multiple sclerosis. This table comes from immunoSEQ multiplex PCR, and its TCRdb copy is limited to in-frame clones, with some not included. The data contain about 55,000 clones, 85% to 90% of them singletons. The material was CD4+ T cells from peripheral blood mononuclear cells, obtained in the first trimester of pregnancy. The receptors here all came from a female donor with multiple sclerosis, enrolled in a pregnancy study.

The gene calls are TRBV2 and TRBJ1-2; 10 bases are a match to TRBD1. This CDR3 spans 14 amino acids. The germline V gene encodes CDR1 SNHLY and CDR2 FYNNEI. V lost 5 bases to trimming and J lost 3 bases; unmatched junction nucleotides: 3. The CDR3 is CASSFGTGDYGYTF. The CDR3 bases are TGTGCCAGCAGTTTCGGGACAGGGGACTATGGCTACACCTTC.

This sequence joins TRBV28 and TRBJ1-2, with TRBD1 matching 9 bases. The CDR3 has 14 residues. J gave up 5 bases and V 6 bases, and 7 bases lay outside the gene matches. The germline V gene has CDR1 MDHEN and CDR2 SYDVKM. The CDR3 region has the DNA TGTGCCAGCAGGTTACAGGGGGCAGGGTATGGCTACACCTTC. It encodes CASRLQGAGYGYTF.